A selection of T cell receptor beta chains follows, all from one sample in a study of blood T cell repertoires in COVID-19. The protocol was immunoSEQ multiplex PCR, while the TCRdb copy is restricted to in-frame clones and leaves out a portion. The sample holds about 250,000 clones, just over 85% seen once. Sequencing used PBMCs or T cells enriched from blood (not recorded which). Source of these receptors: a man aged 35 to 55 who had recovered from COVID-19. Both conserved end residues are trimmed from each CDR3. The order of the fields is V gene, CDR3 length, CDR3 protein.

V gene: TRBV5-1
CDR3 length: 12
CDR3 protein: ASRETGANTEAF

V gene: TRBV19
CDR3 length: 16
CDR3 protein: ASSTHHQQGVDTGELF

V gene: TRBV5-1
CDR3 length: 12
CDR3 protein: ASSPGQGQDGYT

V gene: TRBV9
CDR3 length: 11
CDR3 protein: ASSGRENTEAF

V gene: TRBV18
CDR3 length: 14
CDR3 protein: ASSLYTGGQDSPLH

V gene: TRBV30
CDR3 length: 11
CDR3 protein: AWGGGGQETQY

V gene: TRBV4-1
CDR3 length: 10
CDR3 protein: ASSQLGGEQY

V gene: TRBV14
CDR3 length: 15
CDR3 protein: ASSPSGVRTYTGELF

V gene: TRBV19
CDR3 length: 12
CDR3 protein: ASSIAGGHNEQF

V gene: TRBV28
CDR3 length: 16
CDR3 protein: ASSLIGLAAGPHYEQY

V gene: TRBV4-1
CDR3 length: 15
CDR3 protein: ASSFQSRGGGTDTQY

V gene: TRBV11-2
CDR3 length: 15
CDR3 protein: ASSLVAGEPGNHIQY

V gene: TRBV10-3
CDR3 length: 10
CDR3 protein: ASGQAGTEAF

V gene: TRBV5-1
CDR3 length: 13
CDR3 protein: ASSLGLAGTGELF

V gene: TRBV4-1
CDR3 length: 18
CDR3 protein: ASSQPHGRPGQGSNTEAF

V gene: TRBV9
CDR3 length: 12
CDR3 protein: ASSVSMASYEQY

V gene: TRBV27
CDR3 length: 14
CDR3 protein: ASSLLAAGGGETQY

V gene: TRBV6-4
CDR3 length: 12
CDR3 protein: ATPRGIIGGGYT

V gene: TRBV28
CDR3 length: 14
CDR3 protein: ASSFPRSGGSQPQH

V gene: TRBV2
CDR3 length: 14
CDR3 protein: ASSVTGGSSYNEQF

V gene: TRBV7-9
CDR3 length: 10
CDR3 protein: ASSLGSGEQY

V gene: TRBV30
CDR3 length: 11
CDR3 protein: ASQTDSGNTIY

V gene: TRBV6-5
CDR3 length: 13
CDR3 protein: ASSFQDRFTDTQY

V gene: TRBV2
CDR3 length: 14
CDR3 protein: ASSGQGGSYNSPLH

V gene: TRBV4-3
CDR3 length: 15
CDR3 protein: ASSPYTGTSGYNEQF

V gene: TRBV9
CDR3 length: 14
CDR3 protein: ASSMSYGVLGYEQY

V gene: TRBV11-2
CDR3 length: 10
CDR3 protein: ASSHPLYGQY

V gene: TRBV10-3
CDR3 length: 11
CDR3 protein: AIDRGRTGELF

V gene: TRBV18
CDR3 length: 13
CDR3 protein: ASSKGENSGNTIY

V gene: TRBV4-1
CDR3 length: 16
CDR3 protein: ASSQGLLDREGNQPQH

V gene: TRBV19
CDR3 length: 13
CDR3 protein: ASSPQGKDTGELF

V gene: TRBV5-4
CDR3 length: 11
CDR3 protein: ASSEDRGRGYT

V gene: TRBV28
CDR3 length: 13
CDR3 protein: ASSPSGTTSYEQY

V gene: TRBV30
CDR3 length: 13
CDR3 protein: AWSALDSWNTEAF

V gene: TRBV18
CDR3 length: 11
CDR3 protein: AGGQGGNYGYT

V gene: TRBV5-1
CDR3 length: 14
CDR3 protein: ASSFISGANTGELF

V gene: TRBV28
CDR3 length: 14
CDR3 protein: ASSAPGQLTNEKLF

V gene: TRBV3-1/TRBV3-2
CDR3 length: 12
CDR3 protein: ASSQDGREETQY

V gene: TRBV11-3
CDR3 length: 11
CDR3 protein: ASSLGGPGELF

V gene: TRBV6-5
CDR3 length: 11
CDR3 protein: ASGRGGNQPQH

V gene: TRBV6-5
CDR3 length: 14
CDR3 protein: ASSYGLGSSTDTQY

V gene: TRBV5-5
CDR3 length: 13
CDR3 protein: ASSLAAEGFYGYT

V gene: TRBV7-2
CDR3 length: 11
CDR3 protein: ASSYQMNTEAF

V gene: TRBV5-6
CDR3 length: 11
CDR3 protein: ASSAGTPNEQF

V gene: TRBV19
CDR3 length: 10
CDR3 protein: ASSPDRGEAF

V gene: TRBV5-1
CDR3 length: 18
CDR3 protein: ASSLGRGSGSWSLVDEQF

V gene: TRBV25-1
CDR3 length: 14
CDR3 protein: ASSEDAGGVGDTQY

V gene: TRBV5-8
CDR3 length: 15
CDR3 protein: ASSLGGASGGQETQY

V gene: TRBV5-4
CDR3 length: 13
CDR3 protein: ASSLEAGPQETQY

V gene: TRBV6-5
CDR3 length: 13
CDR3 protein: ASSYSMRGGTEAF

V gene: TRBV5-1
CDR3 length: 12
CDR3 protein: ASSLDGGAYGYT

V gene: TRBV30
CDR3 length: 12
CDR3 protein: AWSVRGKQETQY

V gene: TRBV2
CDR3 length: 13
CDR3 protein: ASSLGRAGNQPQH

V gene: TRBV6-4
CDR3 length: 12
CDR3 protein: ASTRTGSIYEQY